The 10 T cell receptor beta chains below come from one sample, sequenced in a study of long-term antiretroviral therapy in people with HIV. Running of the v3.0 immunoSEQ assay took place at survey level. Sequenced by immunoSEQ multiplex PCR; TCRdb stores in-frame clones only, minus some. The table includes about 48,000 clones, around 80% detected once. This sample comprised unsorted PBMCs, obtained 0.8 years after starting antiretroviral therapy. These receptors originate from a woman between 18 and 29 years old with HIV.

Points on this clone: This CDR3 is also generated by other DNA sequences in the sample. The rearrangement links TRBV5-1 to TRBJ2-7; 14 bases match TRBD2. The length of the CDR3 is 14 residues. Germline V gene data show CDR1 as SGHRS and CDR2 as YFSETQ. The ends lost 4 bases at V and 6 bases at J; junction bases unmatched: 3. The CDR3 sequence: CASSLGLAGAEQYF. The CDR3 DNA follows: TGCGCCAGCAGCCTGGGACTAGCGGGAGCCGAGCAGTACTTC.

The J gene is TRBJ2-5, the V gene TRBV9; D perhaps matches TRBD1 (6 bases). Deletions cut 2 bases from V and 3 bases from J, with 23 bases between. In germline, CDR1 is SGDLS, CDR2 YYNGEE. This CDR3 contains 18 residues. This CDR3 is CASSVDPRGWGTKETQYF. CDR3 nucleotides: TGTGCCAGCAGCGTCGACCCACGAGGATGGGGGACAAAAGAGACCCAGTACTTC.

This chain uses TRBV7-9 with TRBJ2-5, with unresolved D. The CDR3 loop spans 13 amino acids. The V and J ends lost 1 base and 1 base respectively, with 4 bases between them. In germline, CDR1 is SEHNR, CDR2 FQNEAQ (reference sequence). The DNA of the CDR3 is TGTGCCAGCAGCTTAGGTCCCCAAGAGACCCAGTACTTC. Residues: CASSLGPQETQYF.

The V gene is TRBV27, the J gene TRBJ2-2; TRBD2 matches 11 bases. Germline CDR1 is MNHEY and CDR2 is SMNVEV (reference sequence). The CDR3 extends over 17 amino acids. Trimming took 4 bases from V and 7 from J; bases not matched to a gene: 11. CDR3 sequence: CASSSPTGLAAFGELFF. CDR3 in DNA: TGTGCCAGCAGTTCCCCTACGGGACTAGCGGCCTTCGGGGAGCTGTTTTTT.

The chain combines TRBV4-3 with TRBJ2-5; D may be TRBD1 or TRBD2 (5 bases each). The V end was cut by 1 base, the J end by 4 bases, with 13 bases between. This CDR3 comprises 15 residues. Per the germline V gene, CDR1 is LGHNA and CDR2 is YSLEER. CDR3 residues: CASSQVKGPVETQYF. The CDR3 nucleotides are TGCGCCAGCAGCCAAGTCAAGGGACCGGTAGAGACCCAGTACTTC.

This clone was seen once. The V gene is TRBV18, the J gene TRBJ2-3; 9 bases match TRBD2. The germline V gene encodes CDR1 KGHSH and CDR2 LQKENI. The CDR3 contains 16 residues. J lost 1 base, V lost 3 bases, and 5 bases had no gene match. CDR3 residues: CASSPTLAGGTDTQYF. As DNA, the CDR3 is TGTGCCAGCTCACCGACCTTAGCGGGAGGCACAGATACGCAGTATTTT.

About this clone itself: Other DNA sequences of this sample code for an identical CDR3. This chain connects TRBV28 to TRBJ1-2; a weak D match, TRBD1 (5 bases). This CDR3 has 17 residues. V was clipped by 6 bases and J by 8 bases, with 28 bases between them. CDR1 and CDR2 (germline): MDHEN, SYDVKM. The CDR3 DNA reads TGTGCCAGCAGGCGCCCGGGACGCCTTCGGGGGGAGTACGGCTACACCTTC. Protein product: CASRRPGRLRGEYGYTF.

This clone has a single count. CDR3 loop: CASSLSRGEQFF. DNA for the CDR3: TGTGCCAGCAGCTTAAGTCGAGGTGAGCAGTTCTTC. The chain employs TRBV7-3 and TRBJ2-1, with D unresolved. The CDR3 totals 12 residues. V lost 1 base and J lost 9, with 7 bases in between. Germline assignment: CDR1 SGHTA and CDR2 FQGTGA. Complete variable domain (other parts from reference TRBV7-3 and TRBJ2-1): GAGVSQTPSNKVTEKGKYVELRCDPISGHTALYWYRQSLGQGPEFLIYFQGTGAADDSGLPNDRFFAVRPEGSVSTLKIQRTERGDSAVYLCASSLSRGEQFFGPGTRLTVL.

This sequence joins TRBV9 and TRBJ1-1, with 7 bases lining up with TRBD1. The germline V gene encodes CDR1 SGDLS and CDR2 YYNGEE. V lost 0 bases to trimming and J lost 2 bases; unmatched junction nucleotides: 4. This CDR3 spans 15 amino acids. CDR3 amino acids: CASSVEGGGNTEAFF. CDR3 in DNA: TGTGCCAGCAGCGTAGAAGGGGGCGGAAACACTGAAGCTTTCTTT.

CDR3 in amino acids: CASSLGVNYGYTF. CDR3 in DNA: TGTGCCAGCAGTCTCGGAGTTAACTATGGCTACACCTTC. This chain joins TRBV27 and TRBJ1-2; no definite D call. Germline lookup yields CDR1 MNHEY and CDR2 SMNVEV (reference sequence). Trimming cost V 5 bases and J 1 base, with 8 bases left between them. The CDR3 has 13 amino acids.